This T cell receptor beta chain was sequenced during a study of sequential checkpoint blockade in melanoma. Study information: First-line arms were nivolumab then ipilimumab, or the reverse, randomized 1:1. Maintenance nivolumab came after either treatment sequence.

This CDR3 spans 15 amino acids. V was cut by 6 bases and J by 5 bases, with 20 bases left in between. CDR1 and CDR2 (germline): MDHEN, SYDVKM. The treatment was: randomized to nivolumab then ipilimumab (arm A) or the reverse (arm B). No patient had prior DNA-damaging chemotherapy. Live CD3+CD8+ CD19− CD56− cells were sorted from PBMCs. The repertoire was sequenced with immunoSEQ multiplex PCR; TCRdb's copy has only in-frame clones and lacks some. The sample carries tens of thousands of clones, around four fifths recorded once. The source was CD8+ T cells sorted from blood (inferred from file names), collected from a patient given nivolumab and ipilimumab in sequence. The sequence was collected from a human donor with melanoma. The V gene is TRBV28, the J gene TRBJ2-7; D may be TRBD2 (6 bases). This CDR3 is CASSLGSGVVDEQYF. In DNA, the CDR3 is TGTGCCAGCAGCCTCGGGTCGGGAGTAGTCGACGAGCAGTACTTC.